The T cell receptor beta chain under discussion was sequenced for a study of cytomegalovirus exposure and HLA in healthy donors. Turning to the study itself: Across 300 to 400 genotyped donors, 81% landed in the Caucasian-associated ancestry cluster.

Points on this clone: What it recognizes is unknown.

The study's findings and limits: Later on, an analysis showed TCR association rates differing by HLA locus, with DRB1 the most and HLA-C the fewest.

13 Jbeta primers and 60 Vbeta primers were used for the PCR. The assay was immunoSEQ multiplex PCR, and TCRdb's table has in-frame clones only and misses some. The table records 150,000 to 180,000 clones, over 60% of them present only once. The TCR sequence derives from a woman between 40 and 55 years old in good health and CMV-seronegative. The sample consisted of PBMCs.

CDR3 residues: CASSARLAGVPGELFF. CDR3 DNA: TGTGCCAGCAGTGCCAGACTAGCGGGAGTACCCGGGGAGCTGTTTTTT. The gene calls are TRBV2 and TRBJ2-2; the match to TRBD2 covers 12 bases. Germline CDR1 reads SNHLY; CDR2 reads FYNNEI. V shed 4 bases and J 6 bases; nucleotides not matched to a gene: 6. The CDR3 has 16 amino acids.